Given below is one TCR beta chain in context. Its matching antigen is unknown. The data derive from a study of cytomegalovirus exposure and HLA in healthy donors. Overall study findings and caveats: In a later analysis, donors in an Asian-associated ancestry cluster reportedly had fewer N-insertions in productive TCRs than the cohort mean.

The PCR used 60 Vbeta and 13 Jbeta primers. Sequenced by immunoSEQ multiplex PCR; TCRdb stores in-frame clones only, minus some. The sample table sets out 150,000 or so clones. This CDR3 comprises 16 residues. In germline, CDR1 is SGHRS, CDR2 YFSETQ. V lost 3 bases and J lost 2, with 15 bases in between. The clonotype was recovered from a woman aged 45-65 years in good health and CMV-seronegative. This chain uses TRBV5-1 with TRBJ1-3, with a weak D call TRBD1 (6 bases). Material: PBMCs. DNA of the CDR3: TGCGCCAGCAGCTATCAAGGGGGACGAACTGGAAACACCATATATTTT. It specifies CASSYQGGRTGNTIYF.